Below, 27 T cell receptor beta chains from the same sample are listed, as sequenced in a study of regulatory and conventional T cells in RAG deficiency. The method was immunoSEQ multiplex PCR; TCRdb's version includes in-frame clones alone and lacks a portion of them. The table lists roughly 35,000 clones, about 70% of them singletons. Blood CD4+ CD25-low CD127-high conventional T cells supplied the genomic DNA template. The sample was also reused in another study, on regulatory T cells. As that study records: The PCR used 52 TRBV and 13 TRBJ primers.

The sample taken for sequencing was CD4+ effector T cells sorted from blood. The receptors were gathered from a human donor in good health.

This clone has a handful of counts. V gene TRBV19 combines with J gene TRBJ2-2; D is possibly TRBD2 (6 bases). Per germline, CDR1 LNHDA and CDR2 SQIVND (reference sequence). V dropped 3 bases and J dropped 1 base, with 15 bases sitting between them. The CDR3 runs 17 residues. DNA for the CDR3: TGTGCCAGTAGTATTCTAGGACGGGGGTGGAACACCGGGGAGCTGTTTTTT. Translating it yields CASSILGRGWNTGELFF.

This clone showed up just once. The CDR3 DNA sequence: TGCAGCGCCGACAGGGGCCACACAGATACGCAGTATTTT. Amino acids: CSADRGHTDTQYF. This chain joins TRBV29-1 and TRBJ2-3, with TRBD1 matching 8 bases. Per germline, CDR1 SQVTM and CDR2 ANQGSEA. CDR3 length: 13 amino acids. Trimming took 7 bases from V and 2 from J; bases not matched to a gene: 5.

The rearrangement joins TRBV7-3 to TRBJ2-7; a possible D gene is TRBD2 (5 bases). CDR3 length: 15 residues. Trimming stripped 5 bases from V and 0 bases from J, with 14 bases between. Germline V gene lookup returns CDR1 SGHTA and CDR2 FQGTGA. The CDR3 coding sequence is TGTGCCAGCAGCCCCTGGGCGACTACCTCCTACGAGCAGTACTTC. Protein: CASSPWATTSYEQYF.

J is TRBJ2-4 and V is TRBV12-5; D gene ambiguous. The CDR3 contains 20 residues. In germline, CDR1 is LGHNT, CDR2 FRNRAP. V shed 0 bases and J shed 0 bases, with 21 bases lying between them. The CDR3 here is CASGLVLGPVMLSAKNIQYF. The CDR3 region has the DNA TGTGCTAGTGGTTTGGTACTGGGCCCGGTAATGCTTTCAGCCAAAAACATTCAGTACTTC. The full variable domain, completed using reference TRBV12-5 and TRBJ2-4, is DARVTQTPRHKVTEMGQEVTMRCQPILGHNTVFWYRQTMMQGLELLAYFRNRAPLDDSGMPKDRFSAEMPDATLATLKIQPSEPRDSAVYFCASGLVLGPVMLSAKNIQYFGAGTRLSVL.

Only a few counts were recorded for this clone. The chain links TRBV2 to TRBJ1-2; no clear D. Germline CDR1 is SNHLY and CDR2 is FYNNEI. The V end lost 7 bases, the J end lost 8 bases, and 11 bases lay between the germline ends. CDR3 length equals 11 residues. The CDR3 region has the DNA TGTGCCAGCACTGTCTCTGAAGGCTACACCTTC. Protein: CASTVSEGYTF.

The chain carries TRBV10-3 and TRBJ1-5, with a possible D match to TRBD1 (5 bases). There are 14 residues in the CDR3. The germline V gene has CDR1 ENHRY and CDR2 SYGVKD. V was shortened by 10 bases and J by 0 bases, with 13 bases between the two germline ends. The CDR3 nucleotides are TGTGCCACCACCAGGGAATATAGCAATCAGCCCCAGCATTTT. It yields the protein CATTREYSNQPQHF.

This chain connects TRBV30 to TRBJ2-3; 9 bases line up with TRBD1. The CDR3 runs 14 residues. CDR1 and CDR2 (germline): GTSNPN, SVGIG (reference sequence). The trim removed 4 bases at V and 3 bases at J, leaving 5 bases unmatched. The chain's CDR3 is CAWNRGRGTDTQYF. The CDR3 DNA reads as TGTGCCTGGAACAGGGGGCGCGGAACAGATACGCAGTATTTT.

The chain links TRBV2 to TRBJ1-6; the D gene is possibly TRBD1 (5 bases). The CDR3 length is 15 residues. V was clipped by 8 bases and J by 7 bases, with 18 bases between them. The germline gives CDR1 SNHLY, CDR2 FYNNEI. CDR3 amino acids: CASLLQRGSNSPLHF. The DNA for the CDR3 is TGTGCCAGCCTTTTGCAGAGGGGATCCAATTCACCCCTCCACTTT.

The chain uses TRBV18 and TRBJ1-1; 9 bases are shared with TRBD1. The CDR3 runs to 18 residues. V shed 4 bases, J shed 1 base, and the junction held 13 bases outside the gene matches. Germline V gene data show CDR1 as KGHSH and CDR2 as LQKENI. CDR3 sequence: CASSRKQGDRVTNTEAFF. CDR3 sequence (DNA): TGTGCCAGCTCACGAAAACAGGGGGACAGGGTCACGAACACTGAAGCTTTCTTT.

Only a few counts were recorded for this clone. This chain links TRBV15 with TRBJ1-2, with TRBD1 matching 7 bases. This CDR3 has 14 residues. V shed 6 bases, J shed 7 bases, and the junction held 11 bases outside the gene matches. The V gene's germline CDR1 is LNHNV and CDR2 YYDKDF (reference sequence). CDR3 sequence: CATSRQGGTGGYTF. The DNA for the CDR3 is TGTGCCACCAGTCGTCAGGGGGGTACCGGTGGCTACACCTTC.

V and J are TRBV30 and TRBJ2-5; 8 bases agree with TRBD1. The CDR3 extends over 15 amino acids. CDR1 GTSNPN and CDR2 SVGIG come from the germline V gene (reference sequence). After removal of 3 bases from V and 1 base from J, the junction contained 7 bases not matched to a gene. The CDR3 bases are TGTGCCTGGAGGCACGGGACAGGCGGCCAAGAGACCCAGTACTTC. Protein product: CAWRHGTGGQETQYF.

The V gene is TRBV5-6, the J gene TRBJ2-5, with TRBD2 matching over 12 bases. From germline, CDR1 is SGHDT and CDR2 YYEEEE. This CDR3 spans 15 amino acids. The trim removed 2 bases at V and 2 bases at J, leaving 1 base unmatched. This CDR3 reads CASSFGLAGQETQYF. The CDR3 DNA follows: TGTGCCAGCAGCTTCGGACTAGCGGGGCAAGAGACCCAGTACTTC.

The J gene is TRBJ2-5, the V gene TRBV5-1, with 9 bases aligning to TRBD2. This CDR3 has 14 residues. V shed 2 bases and J 7 bases; nucleotides not matched to a gene: 6. Per germline, CDR1 SGHRS and CDR2 YFSETQ. The CDR3 coding sequence is TGCGCCAGCAGCTTCTTAGCGGGGGAGGGGACCCAGTACTTC. Protein: CASSFLAGEGTQYF.

The chain couples TRBV9 to TRBJ1-5; TRBD1 is a possible D gene (6 bases). The CDR3 totals 15 residues. Trimming took 3 bases from V and 3 from J, leaving 13 bases between them. CDR1 is SGDLS and CDR2 is YYNGEE in the germline V gene. CDR3 in amino acids: CASSGGGTVNQPQHF. DNA of the CDR3: TGTGCCAGCAGCGGAGGGGGGACGGTCAATCAGCCCCAGCATTTT.

This clone was recorded once. The rearrangement links TRBV7-2 to TRBJ2-5; TRBD1 might be the D (5 bases). The CDR3 loop spans 14 amino acids. Germline CDR1 is SGHTA and CDR2 is FQGNSA. V dropped 2 bases and J dropped 5 bases, with 12 bases sitting between them. The CDR3 loop is CASSLWSGKETQYF. CDR3 nucleotide sequence: TGTGCCAGCAGCTTATGGTCAGGGAAGGAGACCCAGTACTTC.

The V gene is TRBV30, the J gene TRBJ2-3; 10 nucleotides agree with TRBD2. The V segment lost 2 bases and the J segment 2 bases; nucleotides outside the gene matches: 7. The CDR3 is 16 residues long. CDR1 GTSNPN and CDR2 SVGIG come from the germline V gene (reference sequence). CDR3 bases: TGTGCCTGGAGTTTAGCGGGGGGTTTTATCACAGATACGCAGTATTTT. It yields the protein CAWSLAGGFITDTQYF.

This clone was recorded a few times. This chain joins TRBV30 and TRBJ1-2, with TRBD1 identical over 8 bases. The germline V gene encodes CDR1 GTSNPN and CDR2 SVGIG (reference sequence). Trimming at V came to 1 base and at J to 3 bases, leaving 7 bases not matched to a gene. CDR3 length equals 15 residues. The CDR3 spells CAWSGAGGSYYGYTF. The CDR3 DNA follows: TGTGCCTGGAGTGGTGCAGGGGGCTCGTACTATGGCTACACCTTC. The whole variable domain, remainder taken from reference TRBV30 and TRBJ1-2, is SQTIHQWPATLVQPVGSPLSLECTVEGTSNPNLYWYRQAAGRGLQLLFYSVGIGQISSEVPQNLSASRPQDRQFILSSKKLLLSDSGFYLCAWSGAGGSYYGYTFGSGTRLTVV.

This clone was picked up a small number of times. The chain is built from TRBV19 and TRBJ1-5; 7 bases are shared with TRBD1. Germline loops: CDR1 LNHDA, CDR2 SQIVND (reference sequence). With V trimmed by 6 bases and J by 6 bases, 11 bases remained unmatched. There are 15 residues in the CDR3. This CDR3 is CASSNRGAGPQPQHF. The CDR3 DNA reads TGTGCCAGTAGCAACAGGGGCGCCGGTCCTCAGCCCCAGCATTTT.

The gene calls are TRBV7-9 and TRBJ1-1; 10 positions agree with TRBD1. J gave up 3 bases and V 1 base, and 5 bases lay outside the gene matches. The CDR3 is 16 amino acids. The germline V gene encodes CDR1 SEHNR and CDR2 FQNEAQ (reference sequence). CDR3 loop: CASSLGQGAWDTEAFF. The CDR3 region has the DNA TGTGCCAGCAGCTTAGGACAGGGGGCTTGGGACACTGAAGCTTTCTTT.

This clone has only one observation. The chain employs TRBV19 and TRBJ2-5; TRBD2 aligns across 10 bases. Unmatched junction bases numbered 4, after V lost 2 bases and J lost 1 base. Germline CDR1 LNHDA, CDR2 SQIVND (reference sequence). The CDR3 has 16 residues. In DNA, the CDR3 is TGTGCCAGTAGTATATGGCTAGCGGGGGCCCAAGAGACCCAGTACTTC. Translation gives CASSIWLAGAQETQYF.

V and J are TRBV14 and TRBJ2-3; D is ambiguous. The CDR3 is 13 amino acids. CDR1 and CDR2 from the germline V gene are SGHDN and FVKESK. V was trimmed by 3 bases and J by 3 bases, leaving 7 bases between them. CDR3 coding DNA: TGTGCCAGCAGCCACGGACGTACAGATACGCAGTATTTT. It encodes CASSHGRTDTQYF.

This chain uses TRBV18 with TRBJ2-5; D ambiguous. CDR1 is KGHSH, CDR2 LQKENI, per germline. V was clipped by 2 bases and J by 5 bases, with 9 bases between them. This CDR3 region has 13 residues. The DNA of the CDR3 is TGTGCCAGCTCACCAGGTATCAAGGAGACCCAGTACTTC. Residues: CASSPGIKETQYF.

The V gene is TRBV2, the J gene TRBJ1-2, with D perhaps matching TRBD1 (6 bases). This CDR3 has 15 residues. Trimming cost V 6 bases and J 9 bases, with 23 bases left between them. The germline CDR1 and CDR2 sequences are SNHLY and FYNNEI. CDR3 region: CASRAGQQLTMSYTF. The CDR3 coding sequence is TGTGCCAGCAGGGCAGGACAGCAGCTAACTATGAGCTACACCTTC.

The chain has TRBV14 and TRBJ1-2; D not certain. This CDR3 region has 13 residues. Germline values: CDR1 SGHDN, CDR2 FVKESK. V was cut by 4 bases and J by 5 bases, with 11 bases left in between. The CDR3 region is CASSPNTGYGYTF. The CDR3 DNA is TGTGCCAGCAGCCCTAACACCGGGTATGGCTACACCTTC.

This clone was detected only a few times. This chain links TRBV5-4 with TRBJ1-2, with D possibly being TRBD1 (6 bases). Germline V gene data show CDR1 as SGHNT and CDR2 as YYREEE (reference sequence). V dropped 4 bases and J dropped 2 bases, with 18 bases sitting between them. The CDR3 is 16 amino acids. In DNA form, the CDR3 reads TGTGCCAGCAGCCCCCCCCGTGGAGGGGGGAACTATGGCTACACCTTC. The encoded protein is CASSPPRGGGNYGYTF.

CDR3 bases: TGTGCCAGCAGCTTGGAATCCGGGACGGCGCCTGGCTACACCTTC. Its protein is CASSLESGTAPGYTF. The chain employs TRBV5-4 and TRBJ1-2; D possibly corresponds to TRBD1 (5 bases). CDR3 length: 15 residues. Trimming cost V 0 bases and J 7 bases, with 16 bases left between them. In germline, CDR1 is SGHNT, CDR2 YYREEE (reference sequence).

The chain employs TRBV5-1 and TRBJ2-7, with D unclear. The V gene lost 3 bases and the J gene lost 0 bases, with 10 bases spanning the gap. The CDR3 consists of 14 residues. Germline loops: CDR1 SGHRS, CDR2 YFSETQ. The CDR3 spells CASSSGPLSYEQYF. The CDR3 nucleotides are TGCGCCAGCAGCTCCGGACCGCTCTCCTACGAGCAGTACTTC.